This entry is about one T cell receptor beta chain. The sample comes from a study of CD8+ T cells in alopecia areata. V was shortened by 0 bases and J by 3 bases, with 15 bases between the two germline ends. Germline values: CDR1 MNHNY, CDR2 SVGAGI (reference sequence). This CDR3 is built from 16 residues. In each case, RNA was isolated and then reverse transcribed into cDNA as the sequencing template. Sequenced by immunoSEQ multiplex PCR; TCRdb stores in-frame clones only, minus some. This sample has about 64,000 clones; about 44% occur once, and the top ten carry roughly 47%. Alopecia areata patients provided lesional scalp punch biopsies and peripheral blood. PBMCs served as the source from which CD4+ and CD8+ T cells were sorted.

The chain uses TRBV6-6 and TRBJ2-7, with D maybe TRBD1 (6 bases). The sample was NKG2D-low CD8+ T cells sorted from blood. This clonotype originated in a human donor with alopecia areata. This chain's CDR3 is CASSYSVIRGSYEQYF. The CDR3 nucleotides read TGTGCCAGCAGTTACTCGGTAATCAGGGGAAGCTACGAGCAGTACTTC.